Described below is a single T cell receptor (beta chain) sequence and its context. Its antigen is unidentified. The time point is: cycle 4 day 1 (C4D1), after less than 7 weeks of nivolumab. Each patient relapsed following autologous stem cell transplantation, and prior brentuximab vedotin exposure differed. These data come from a study of PD-1 blockade in classical Hodgkin lymphoma. CDR3 length: 14 residues. CDR1 is SNHLY, CDR2 FYNNEI, per germline. J gave up 8 bases and V 0 bases, and 7 bases lay outside the gene matches. Whole-study findings and limits: A significant rise in TCR diversity by C4D1 was seen for CD4+ but not CD8+ cells.

The data were produced by immunoSEQ multiplex PCR, yet TCRdb's version contains in-frame clones alone and is incomplete. The table lists around 50,000 clones, around 87% of them singletons. Sample: peripheral blood mononuclear cells (PBMCs), taken before the fourth cycle of nivolumab. The V gene is TRBV2, the J gene TRBJ2-7; 7 nucleotides align to TRBD1. This sequence originates from a human donor with classical Hodgkin lymphoma. For the CDR3, the DNA is TGTGCCAGCAGTGAAGCGGTGGCAGGGGGTAAGCAGTACTTC. It encodes CASSEAVAGGKQYF. Full variable domain (outside the CDR3, taken from reference TRBV2 and TRBJ2-7): EPEVTQTPSHQVTQMGQEVILRCVPISNHLYFYWYRQILGQKVEFLVSFYNNEISEKSEIFDDQFSVERPDGSNFTLKIRSTKLEDSAMYFCASSEAVAGGKQYFGPGTRLTVT.